These 22 T cell receptor beta chains were all obtained from the same sample, sequenced in a study of T-cell reconstitution after alpha-beta-depleted transplantation in children. TCRbeta library construction was performed incorporating unique molecular identifiers. MiXCR was run by TCRdb on the PCR reads, yielding one entry per CDR3 protein. The sample contains roughly 350,000 distinct CDR3 sequences, 10% of which appear only once. The specimen was PBMCs from the stem cell graft donor, collected from the stem cell graft. These receptors all stem from a human donor who donated a stem cell graft to a child with acute lymphoblastic leukemia.

The chain links TRBV7-9 to TRBJ2-7; D is ambiguous. Germline CDR1 SEHNR, CDR2 FQNEAQ (reference sequence). The V end was cut by 5 bases, the J end by 8 bases, with 13 bases between. The CDR3 has 12 amino acids. CDR3 nucleotide sequence: TGTGCCAGCAGCCGAGCCGCAGCCAAGCAGTACTTC. This codes for CASSRAAAKQYF.

The table lists this clonotype with a few counts. The V and J genes are TRBV20-1 and TRBJ2-1, with TRBD2 matching 7 bases. V lost 1 base and J lost 6; bases outside the gene matches: 9. This CDR3 comprises 15 residues. In germline, CDR1 is DFQATT, CDR2 SNEGSKA (reference sequence). The CDR3 loop reads CSARAGRESGNEQFF. DNA for the CDR3: TGCAGTGCTAGAGCCGGGCGGGAGTCGGGCAATGAGCAGTTCTTC.

This CDR3 reads CASSLGTAQSPFRETQYF. CDR3 nucleotide sequence: TGTGCCAGCAGCCTAGGGACAGCCCAGAGCCCCTTCCGAGAGACCCAGTACTTC. The chain has TRBV11-2 and TRBJ2-5, with TRBD1 identical over 7 bases. Germline trimming cut 5 bases from V and 4 bases from J; bases unmatched to any gene: 19. CDR1 is SGHAT, CDR2 FQNNGV, per germline. This CDR3 is 18 amino acids long. The full variable domain, rest sourced from reference TRBV11-2 and TRBJ2-5, is EAGVAQSPRYKIIEKRQSVAFWCNPISGHATLYWYQQILGQGPKLLIQFQNNGVVDDSQLPKDRFSAERLKGVDSTLKIQPAKLEDSAVYLCASSLGTAQSPFRETQYFGPGTRLLVL.

The chain recombines TRBV25-1 with TRBJ1-4, with TRBD1 as a possible D gene (6 bases). From germline, CDR1 is MGHDK and CDR2 SYGVNS. With 6 bases removed from V and 8 bases from J, the gap between germline ends came to 16 bases. The CDR3 totals 14 residues. The CDR3 sequence: CASSRDTRGEKLFF. In nucleotides, the CDR3 is TGTGCCAGCAGCCGGGACACCCGTGGGGAAAAACTGTTTTTT.

The rearrangement links TRBV5-5 to TRBJ2-7; 8 nucleotides align to TRBD2. The CDR3 spans 15 residues. The trim removed 4 bases at V and 2 bases at J, leaving 8 bases unmatched. Germline CDR1 and CDR2: SGHKS and YYEKEE (reference sequence). In nucleotides, the CDR3 is TGTGCCAGCAGCGAGGCCTACGGGAGGGCCTACGAGCAGTACTTC. Translated, it gives CASSEAYGRAYEQYF.

This chain links TRBV20-1 with TRBJ1-5; 10 nucleotides line up with TRBD1. CDR1 and CDR2 from the germline V gene are DFQATT and SNEGSKA (reference sequence). The CDR3 runs to 16 residues. Trimming cost V 3 bases and J 6 bases; bases outside gene matches: 11. CDR3 coding DNA: TGCAGTGCTAGTGGGGACAGGGGCTCGGGCGGTCAGCCCCAGCATTTT. It yields the protein CSASGDRGSGGQPQHF.

This clonotype occurred a few times. This sequence joins TRBV3-1 and TRBJ2-5; D possibly corresponds to TRBD1 (6 bases). Germline CDR1 reads LGHDT; CDR2 reads YNNKEL (reference sequence). This CDR3 region has 15 residues. V lost 1 base and J lost 1, with 10 bases in between. The CDR3 DNA reads TGTGCCAGCAGCCAAGGGACAGCCTCCCAAGAGACCCAGTACTTC. Protein: CASSQGTASQETQYF.

This chain joins TRBV10-3 and TRBJ1-4, with TRBD1 matching over 10 bases. After removal of 10 bases from V and 5 bases from J, the junction contained 4 bases not matched to a gene. Looked up from germline, CDR1 is ENHRY and CDR2 is SYGVKD. The CDR3 is 13 residues long. This chain's CDR3 is CASTDRGNEKLFF. DNA of the CDR3: TGTGCCAGTACGGACAGGGGGAATGAAAAACTGTTTTTT.

This clonotype was detected a few times. The chain is built from TRBV4-2 and TRBJ2-2, with a tentative D call TRBD1 (8 bases). The germline V and J ends were trimmed by 6 bases and 6 bases, with 14 bases remaining between them. CDR1 and CDR2 (germline): LGHNA, YNFKEQ. CDR3 length: 14 residues. The CDR3: CASRQGGSPGELFF. In DNA, the CDR3 is TGTGCCAGCAGACAGGGGGGGTCACCCGGGGAGCTGTTTTTT.

In its sample, this clonotype was seen many times. The chain uses TRBV27 and TRBJ2-1; 11 nucleotides agree with TRBD2. V shed 6 bases and J 4 bases; nucleotides not matched to a gene: 5. Germline V gene sequence: CDR1 MNHEY, CDR2 SMNVEV (reference sequence). This CDR3 is built from 15 residues. The chain's CDR3 is CASSLGTSGYNEQFF. Written as DNA, the CDR3 is TGTGCCAGCAGCTTAGGGACTAGCGGTTACAATGAGCAGTTCTTC.

The J gene is TRBJ2-6, the V gene TRBV24-1; tentative D call: TRBD1 (5 bases). Trimming took off 4 bases at V and 2 bases at J, with 11 bases between the two ends. CDR3 length equals 16 residues. Germline V gene lookup returns CDR1 KGHDR and CDR2 SFDVKD. The CDR3 nucleotides read TGTGCCACCAGTGACTCCTCAGGGACTGGGGCCAACGTCCTGACTTTC. It translates to CATSDSSGTGANVLTF.

The chain employs TRBV9 and TRBJ2-7; TRBD2 agrees at 7 bases. V lost 0 bases and J lost 4; bases outside the gene matches: 16. In germline, CDR1 is SGDLS, CDR2 YYNGEE. This CDR3 spans 18 amino acids. The CDR3 bases are TGTGCCAGCAGCGTAGGGGGGAGGGCCCCTTCAATCGGATACGAGCAGTACTTC. It translates to CASSVGGRAPSIGYEQYF.

This clonotype occurred many times. The chain combines TRBV9 with TRBJ2-2; a weak D match, TRBD1 (5 bases). Trimming cost V 0 bases and J 2 bases, with 8 bases left between them. The CDR3 runs 15 residues. CDR1 SGDLS and CDR2 YYNGEE come from the germline V gene. CDR3 DNA sequence: TGTGCCAGCAGCGTAGCCAGGGTCAACACCGGGGAGCTGTTTTTT. Translated, it gives CASSVARVNTGELFF.

This clonotype was detected only a few times. The V and J genes are TRBV5-6 and TRBJ2-3; perhaps TRBD2 as D (5 bases). The CDR3 length is 16 residues. The germline V gene encodes CDR1 SGHDT and CDR2 YYEEEE. The germline V and J ends were trimmed by 2 bases and 3 bases, with 16 bases remaining between them. The CDR3 sequence is CASSLAAAGQTDTQYF. Written as DNA, the CDR3 is TGTGCCAGCAGCTTAGCAGCGGCAGGTCAGACAGATACGCAGTATTTT.

The sample holds a few counts of this clonotype. This chain links TRBV28 with TRBJ2-2; 9 bases agree with TRBD2. V gave up 6 bases and J gave up 6 bases; unmatched junction bases: 14. Germline lookup yields CDR1 MDHEN and CDR2 SYDVKM. The length of the CDR3 is 17 residues. The CDR3 spells CASSPRGRATTAGELFF. As DNA, the CDR3 is TGTGCCAGCAGCCCACGCGGGAGGGCCACGACCGCCGGGGAGCTGTTTTTT. Variable domain in full (rest from reference TRBV28 and TRBJ2-2): DVKVTQSSRYLVKRTGEKVFLECVQDMDHENMFWYRQDPGLGLRLIYFSYDVKMKEKGDIPEGYSVSREKKERFSLILESASTNQTSMYLCASSPRGRATTAGELFFGEGSRLTVL.

Comments on this clonotype: Mismatch with germline at one junction end may stem from a read error. The chain has TRBV4-3 and TRBJ2-1, with a weak D call TRBD2 (5 bases). Germline-derived CDR1 and CDR2 are LGHNA and YSLEER. The CDR3 consists of 15 residues. In DNA form, the CDR3 reads TGCGCCAGCAGCCAAGGAAGCGGTGACTACACTGAGCAGTTCTTC. It translates to CASSQGSGDYTEQFF.

The V call is TRBV7-2, the J call TRBJ2-3, with 7 bases identical to TRBD2. This CDR3 has 16 amino acids. CDR1 SGHTA and CDR2 FQGNSA come from the germline V gene. V gave up 4 bases and J gave up 1 base; unmatched junction bases: 8. The CDR3 DNA sequence: TGTGCCAGCAGCTCTTCTAGCGGTTTTGGCACAGATACGCAGTATTTT. Protein sequence: CASSSSSGFGTDTQYF.

This clonotype appeared a few times. This rearrangement joins TRBV7-2 to TRBJ2-6; D not resolved. This CDR3 spans 13 amino acids. Germline assignment: CDR1 SGHTA and CDR2 FQGNSA. Trimming pared 3 bases from V and 6 bases from J, leaving 6 bases between. The CDR3 DNA is TGTGCCAGCAGCTTTGGGGTGGCCAACGTCCTGACTTTC. Its translation is CASSFGVANVLTF.

This clonotype has only a few counts. The CDR3, as DNA: TGTGCCACCAGTGATCCGACAGGGGGGTTTTACGGCTACACCTTC. Amino acid sequence: CATSDPTGGFYGYTF. The V call is TRBV24-1, the J call TRBJ1-2; 9 nucleotides line up with TRBD1. Trimming removed 3 bases from V and 8 bases from J; junction bases left unmatched: 9. Germline CDR1 and CDR2: KGHDR and SFDVKD. This CDR3 spans 15 amino acids.

This clonotype showed up just a few times. The chain uses TRBV15 and TRBJ1-6, with no clear D. This CDR3 spans 12 amino acids. Germline CDR1 is LNHNV and CDR2 is YYDKDF (reference sequence). Trimming removed 8 bases at V and 9 bases at J, with 11 bases between. DNA of the CDR3: TGTGCCACCGGTCCCGAGGCTTCACCCCTCCACTTT. Amino acids: CATGPEASPLHF.

This clonotype was detected only a few times. The V and J genes are TRBV21-1 and TRBJ2-7; TRBD1, as called in the table, went unchecked against the DNA. TRBV21-1 counts as a pseudogene. The CDR3 is made up of 14 amino acids. CDR3 coding DNA: TGTGCCAGCAGCAACAAACAGGGGGGCTACGAGCAGTACTTC. Its protein is CASSNKQGGYEQYF.

The V and J genes are TRBV7-9 and TRBJ1-1; D is perhaps TRBD1 (6 bases). The V gene lost 3 bases and the J gene lost 0 bases, with 11 bases spanning the gap. CDR3 length: 15 residues. The V gene's germline CDR1 is SEHNR and CDR2 FQNEAQ (reference sequence). CDR3 residues: CASSLGAGMNTEAFF. The DNA for the CDR3 is TGTGCCAGCAGCTTGGGGGCAGGGATGAACACTGAAGCTTTCTTT.